This T cell receptor beta chain was sequenced in a study of blood T cell repertoires in COVID-19. Study summary: The United States, Italy and Spain provided the acute and convalescent COVID-19 samples. PBMCs, B-cell-depleted T cells, or T cells were the source of the cDNA or gDNA that made up the material.

Sequencing used immunoSEQ multiplex PCR; TCRdb keeps in-frame clones, though not all of them. The sample lists 50,000 to 75,000 clones, about 70% seen once, with 50% to 55% in the top ten. This clone came up once. The source material was peripheral blood. The TCR sequence derives from a woman of 80 years or more with acute or convalescent COVID-19.

The CDR3 bases are TGTGCCAGCACCACCCGGTCCGGGAACACCGGGGAGCTGTTTTTT. This gives the protein CASTTRSGNTGELFF. The chain is built from TRBV3-1 (or the pseudogene TRBV3-2) and TRBJ2-2; D uncertain. Looked up from germline, CDR1 is LGHDT and CDR2 is YNNKEL (reference sequence). The CDR3 consists of 15 residues. V lost 7 bases, J lost 1 base, and 13 bases lay in between.